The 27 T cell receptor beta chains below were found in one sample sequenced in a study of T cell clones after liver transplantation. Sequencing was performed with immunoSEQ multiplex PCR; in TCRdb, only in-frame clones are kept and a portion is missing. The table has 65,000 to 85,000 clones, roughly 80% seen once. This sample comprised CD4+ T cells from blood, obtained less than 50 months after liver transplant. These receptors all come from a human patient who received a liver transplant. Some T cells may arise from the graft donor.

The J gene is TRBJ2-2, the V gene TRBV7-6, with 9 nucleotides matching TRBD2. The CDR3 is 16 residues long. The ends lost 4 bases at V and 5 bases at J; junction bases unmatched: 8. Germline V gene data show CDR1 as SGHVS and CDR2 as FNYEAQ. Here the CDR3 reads CASSYRASGETGELFF. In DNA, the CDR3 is TGTGCCAGCAGCTATAGGGCTAGCGGGGAGACCGGGGAGCTGTTTTTT.

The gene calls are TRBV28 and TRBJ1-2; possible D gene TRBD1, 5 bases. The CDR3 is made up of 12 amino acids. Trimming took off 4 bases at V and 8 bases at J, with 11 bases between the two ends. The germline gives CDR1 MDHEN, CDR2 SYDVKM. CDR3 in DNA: TGTGCCAGCAGTTCGACAGTAAGGGGCTACACCTTC. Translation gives CASSSTVRGYTF.

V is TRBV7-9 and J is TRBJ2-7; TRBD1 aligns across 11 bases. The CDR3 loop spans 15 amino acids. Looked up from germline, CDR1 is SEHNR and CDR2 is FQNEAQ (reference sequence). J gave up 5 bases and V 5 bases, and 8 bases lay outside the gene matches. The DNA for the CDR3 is TGTGCCAGCAGCCATCGGACAGGGGGCGGCAACGAGCAGTACTTC. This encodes CASSHRTGGGNEQYF.

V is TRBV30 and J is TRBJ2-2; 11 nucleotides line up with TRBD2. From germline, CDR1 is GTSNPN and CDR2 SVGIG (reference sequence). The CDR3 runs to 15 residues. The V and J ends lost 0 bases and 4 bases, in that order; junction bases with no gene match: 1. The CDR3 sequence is CAWSVGLAGTGELFF. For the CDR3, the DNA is TGTGCCTGGAGTGTAGGACTAGCGGGCACCGGGGAGCTGTTTTTT.

For the CDR3, the DNA is TGTGCCAGCAGCTTGGTCGGGAGATCCGCCGAGACCCAGTACTTC. As protein: CASSLVGRSAETQYF. The chain uses TRBV5-4 and TRBJ2-5; D might be TRBD2 (6 bases). V was pared by 0 bases and J by 5 bases, with 14 bases between. The CDR3 extends over 15 amino acids. Germline V gene data show CDR1 as SGHNT and CDR2 as YYREEE (reference sequence). Together with reference TRBV5-4 and TRBJ2-5, the CDR3 gives the full variable domain: ETGVTQSPTHLIKTRGQQVTLRCSSQSGHNTVSWYQQALGQGPQFIFQYYREEENGRGNFPPRFSGLQFPNYSSELNVNALELDDSALYLCASSLVGRSAETQYFGPGTRLLVL.

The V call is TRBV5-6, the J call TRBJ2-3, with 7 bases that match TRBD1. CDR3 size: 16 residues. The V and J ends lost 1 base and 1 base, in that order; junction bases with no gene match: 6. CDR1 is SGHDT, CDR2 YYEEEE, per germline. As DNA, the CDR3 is TGTGCCAGCAGCTTGACGCTGGGGACAGGCACAGATACGCAGTATTTT. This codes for CASSLTLGTGTDTQYF.

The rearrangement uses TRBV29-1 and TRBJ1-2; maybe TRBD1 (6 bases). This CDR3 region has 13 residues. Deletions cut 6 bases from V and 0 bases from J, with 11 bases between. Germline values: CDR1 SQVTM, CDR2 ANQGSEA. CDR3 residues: CSVQQGSNYGYTF. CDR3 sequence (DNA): TGCAGCGTCCAACAGGGTTCTAACTATGGCTACACCTTC. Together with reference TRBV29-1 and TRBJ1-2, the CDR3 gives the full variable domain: SAVISQKPSRDICQRGTSLTIQCQVDSQVTMMFWYRQQPGQSLTLIATANQGSEATYESGFVIDKFPISRPNLTFSTLTVSNMSPEDSSIYLCSVQQGSNYGYTFGSGTRLTVV.

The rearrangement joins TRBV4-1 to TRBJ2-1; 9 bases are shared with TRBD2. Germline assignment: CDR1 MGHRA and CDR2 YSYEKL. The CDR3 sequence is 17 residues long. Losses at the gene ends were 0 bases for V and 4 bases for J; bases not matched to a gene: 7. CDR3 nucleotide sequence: TGCGCCAGCAGCCAAGATAGGGGACTAGCTCTATACAATGAGCAGTTCTTC. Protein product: CASSQDRGLALYNEQFF.

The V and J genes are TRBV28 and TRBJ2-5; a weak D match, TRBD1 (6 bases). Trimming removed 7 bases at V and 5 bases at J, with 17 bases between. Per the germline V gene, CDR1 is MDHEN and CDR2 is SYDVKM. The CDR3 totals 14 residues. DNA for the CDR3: TGTGCCAGCAACCCAGCAGGGGCCAGGGAGACCCAGTACTTC. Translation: CASNPAGARETQYF.

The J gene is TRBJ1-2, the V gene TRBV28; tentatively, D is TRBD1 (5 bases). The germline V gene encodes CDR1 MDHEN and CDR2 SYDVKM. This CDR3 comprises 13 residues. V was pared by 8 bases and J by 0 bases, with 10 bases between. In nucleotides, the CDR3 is TGTGCCAGCGGGGGACCAACTAACTATGGCTACACCTTC. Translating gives CASGGPTNYGYTF.

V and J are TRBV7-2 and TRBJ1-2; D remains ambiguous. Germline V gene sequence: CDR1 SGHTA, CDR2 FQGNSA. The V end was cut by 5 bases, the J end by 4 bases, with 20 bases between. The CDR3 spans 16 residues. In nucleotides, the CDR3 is TGTGCCAGCAGCCCCCGCCCACGTGGGAACCTCTATGGCTACACCTTC. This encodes CASSPRPRGNLYGYTF. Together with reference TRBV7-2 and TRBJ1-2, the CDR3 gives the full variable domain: GAGVSQSPSNKVTEKGKDVELRCDPISGHTALYWYRQSLGQGLEFLIYFQGNSAPDKSGLPSDRFSAERTGGSVSTLTIQRTQQEDSAVYLCASSPRPRGNLYGYTFGSGTRLTVV.

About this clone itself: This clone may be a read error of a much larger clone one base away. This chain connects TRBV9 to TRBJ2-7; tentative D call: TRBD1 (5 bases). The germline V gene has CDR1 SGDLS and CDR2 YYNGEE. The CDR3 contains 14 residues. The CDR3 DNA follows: TGTGCCAGCAGCGTAGCGGACATCTCCTACAAGCAGTACTTC. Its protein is CASSVADISYKQYF.

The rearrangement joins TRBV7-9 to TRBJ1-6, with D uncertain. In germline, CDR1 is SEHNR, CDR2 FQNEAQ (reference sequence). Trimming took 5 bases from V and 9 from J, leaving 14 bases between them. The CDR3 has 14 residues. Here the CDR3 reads CASSLALSGSPLHF. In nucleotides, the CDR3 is TGTGCCAGCAGCCTGGCCCTCTCGGGTTCACCCCTCCACTTT.

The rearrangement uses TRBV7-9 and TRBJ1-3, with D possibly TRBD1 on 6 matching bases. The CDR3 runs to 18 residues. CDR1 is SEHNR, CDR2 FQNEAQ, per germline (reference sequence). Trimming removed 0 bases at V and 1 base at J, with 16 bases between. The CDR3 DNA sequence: TGTGCCAGCAGCTTAGCGAGCCTCCGGACAGTTTCTGGAAACACCATATATTTT. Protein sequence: CASSLASLRTVSGNTIYF.

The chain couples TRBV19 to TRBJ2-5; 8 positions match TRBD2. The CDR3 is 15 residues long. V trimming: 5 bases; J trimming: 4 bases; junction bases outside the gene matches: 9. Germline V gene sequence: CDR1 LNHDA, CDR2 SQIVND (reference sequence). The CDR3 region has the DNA TGTGCCAGTAGTTTTAGCGGGGTTAGGGGAGAGACCCAGTACTTC. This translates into CASSFSGVRGETQYF. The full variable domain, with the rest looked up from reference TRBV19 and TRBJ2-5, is DGGITQSPKYLFRKEGQNVTLSCEQNLNHDAMYWYRQDPGQGLRLIYYSQIVNDFQKGDIAEGYSVSREKKESFPLTVTSAQKNPTAFYLCASSFSGVRGETQYFGPGTRLLVL.

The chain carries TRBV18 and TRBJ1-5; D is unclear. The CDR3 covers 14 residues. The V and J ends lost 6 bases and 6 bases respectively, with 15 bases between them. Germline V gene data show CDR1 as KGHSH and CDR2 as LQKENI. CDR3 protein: CASSWTAEVQPQHF. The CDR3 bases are TGTGCCAGCTCCTGGACCGCGGAAGTTCAGCCCCAGCATTTT.

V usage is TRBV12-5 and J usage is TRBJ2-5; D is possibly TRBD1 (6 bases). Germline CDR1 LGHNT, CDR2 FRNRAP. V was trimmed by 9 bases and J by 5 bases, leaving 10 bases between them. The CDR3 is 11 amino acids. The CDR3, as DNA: TGTGCTAGCCAGGGGACGGAGACCCAGTACTTC. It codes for CASQGTETQYF.

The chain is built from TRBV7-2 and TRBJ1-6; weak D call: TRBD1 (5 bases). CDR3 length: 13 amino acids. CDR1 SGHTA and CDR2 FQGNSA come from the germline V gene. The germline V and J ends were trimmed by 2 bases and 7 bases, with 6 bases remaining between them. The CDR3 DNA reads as TGTGCCAGCAGCTTAAGACAGAATTCACCCCTCCACTTT. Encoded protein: CASSLRQNSPLHF.

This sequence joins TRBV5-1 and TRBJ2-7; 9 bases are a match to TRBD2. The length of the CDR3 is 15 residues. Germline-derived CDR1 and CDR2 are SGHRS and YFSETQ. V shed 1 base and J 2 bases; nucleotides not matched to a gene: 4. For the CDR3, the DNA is TGCGCCAGCAGCTTGAGTAGCGGGAGCCCCTACGAGCAGTACTTC. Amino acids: CASSLSSGSPYEQYF.

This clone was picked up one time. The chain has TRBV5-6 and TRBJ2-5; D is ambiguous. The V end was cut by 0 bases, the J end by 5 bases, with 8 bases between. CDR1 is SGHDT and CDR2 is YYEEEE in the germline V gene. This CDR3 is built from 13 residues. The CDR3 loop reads CASSLGSIETQYF. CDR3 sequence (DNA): TGTGCCAGCAGCTTGGGTAGCATCGAGACCCAGTACTTC.

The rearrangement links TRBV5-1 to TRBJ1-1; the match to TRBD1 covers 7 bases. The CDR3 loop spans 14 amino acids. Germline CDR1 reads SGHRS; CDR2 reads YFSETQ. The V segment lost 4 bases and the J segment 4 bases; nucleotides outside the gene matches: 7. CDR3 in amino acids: CASSPQQGPTEAFF. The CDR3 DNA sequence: TGCGCCAGCAGCCCGCAACAGGGGCCCACTGAAGCTTTCTTT. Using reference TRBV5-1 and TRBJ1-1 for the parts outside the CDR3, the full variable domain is KAGVTQTPRYLIKTRGQQVTLSCSPISGHRSVSWYQQTPGQGLQFLFEYFSETQRNKGNFPGRFSGRQFSNSRSEMNVSTLELGDSALYLCASSPQQGPTEAFFGQGTRLTVV.

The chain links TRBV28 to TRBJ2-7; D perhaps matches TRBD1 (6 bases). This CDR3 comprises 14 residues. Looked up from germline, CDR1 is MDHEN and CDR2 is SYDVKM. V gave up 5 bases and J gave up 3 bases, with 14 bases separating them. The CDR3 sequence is CASSLPGTFYEQYF. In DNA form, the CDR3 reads TGTGCCAGCAGTCTCCCCGGGACATTCTACGAGCAGTACTTC.

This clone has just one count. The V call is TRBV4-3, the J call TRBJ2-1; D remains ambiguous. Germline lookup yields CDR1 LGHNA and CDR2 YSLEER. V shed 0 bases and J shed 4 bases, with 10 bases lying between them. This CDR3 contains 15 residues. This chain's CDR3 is CASSQELAQYNEQFF. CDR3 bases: TGCGCCAGCAGCCAAGAATTAGCCCAATACAATGAGCAGTTCTTC.

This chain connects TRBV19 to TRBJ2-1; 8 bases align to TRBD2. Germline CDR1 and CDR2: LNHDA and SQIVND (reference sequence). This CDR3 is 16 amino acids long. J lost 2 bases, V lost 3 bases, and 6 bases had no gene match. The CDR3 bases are TGTGCCAGTAGTATTGTTTCGGGAGGGCCCTACAATGAGCAGTTCTTC. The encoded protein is CASSIVSGGPYNEQFF.

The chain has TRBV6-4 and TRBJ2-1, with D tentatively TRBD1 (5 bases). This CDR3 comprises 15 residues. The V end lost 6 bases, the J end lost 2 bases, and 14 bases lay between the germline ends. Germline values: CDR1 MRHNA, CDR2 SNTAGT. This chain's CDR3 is CASSLDSNAYNEQFF. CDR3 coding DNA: TGTGCCAGCAGCCTTGACAGTAACGCCTACAATGAGCAGTTCTTC.

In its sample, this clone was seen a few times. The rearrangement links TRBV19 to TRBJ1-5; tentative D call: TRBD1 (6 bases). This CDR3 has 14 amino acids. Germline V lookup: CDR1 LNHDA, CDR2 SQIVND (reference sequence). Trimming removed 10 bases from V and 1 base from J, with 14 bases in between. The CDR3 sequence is CATRLRGSNQPQHF. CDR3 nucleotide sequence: TGTGCCACCCGTTTGAGGGGGAGCAATCAGCCCCAGCATTTT.

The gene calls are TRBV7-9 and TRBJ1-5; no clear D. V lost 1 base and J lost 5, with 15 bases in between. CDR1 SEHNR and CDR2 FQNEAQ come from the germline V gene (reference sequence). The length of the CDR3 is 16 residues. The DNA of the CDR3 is TGTGCCAGCAGCTTAGGGGTTGGCGGGGTCTATCAGCCCCAGCATTTT. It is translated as CASSLGVGGVYQPQHF.